A single sample gave rise to the 11 T cell receptor beta chains below, sequenced in a study of blood T cell repertoires in COVID-19. Clones were read by immunoSEQ multiplex PCR, and TCRdb kept only the in-frame ones, dropping some. The repertoire has 70,000 to 100,000 clones, 87% of them found once; the top ten carry around 16%. Sequencing was carried out using peripheral blood. Receptors originate from a woman aged 60-70 years with COVID-19, enrolled during active disease.

The chain links TRBV19 to TRBJ1-4; a weak D match, TRBD1 (6 bases). Germline V gene sequence: CDR1 LNHDA, CDR2 SQIVND (reference sequence). With 5 bases removed from V and 7 bases from J, the gap between germline ends came to 14 bases. The CDR3 spans 14 residues. This CDR3 reads CASSLRTEGEKLFF. The CDR3 nucleotides are TGTGCCAGTAGTCTTAGGACAGAAGGTGAAAAACTGTTTTTT.

The CDR3: CASSLADGQGSTEAFF. In DNA form, the CDR3 reads TGCGCCAGCAGCTTGGCCGACGGGCAGGGGAGCACTGAAGCTTTCTTT. The chain is built from TRBV5-1 and TRBJ1-1, with TRBD1 as a possible D gene (6 bases). Looked up from germline, CDR1 is SGHRS and CDR2 is YFSETQ. Trimming stripped 0 bases from V and 4 bases from J, with 16 bases between. CDR3 length: 16 residues. Using reference TRBV5-1 and TRBJ1-1 for the parts outside the CDR3, the full variable domain is KAGVTQTPRYLIKTRGQQVTLSCSPISGHRSVSWYQQTPGQGLQFLFEYFSETQRNKGNFPGRFSGRQFSNSRSEMNVSTLELGDSALYLCASSLADGQGSTEAFFGQGTRLTVV.

The gene calls are TRBV7-2 and TRBJ2-5, with a possible D match to TRBD2 (5 bases). The CDR3 has 11 residues. Germline CDR1 reads SGHTA; CDR2 reads FQGNSA. V gave up 5 bases and J gave up 7 bases, with 8 bases separating them. CDR3 DNA: TGTGCCAGCAGCGACGGAGGGACCCAGTACTTC. As protein: CASSDGGTQYF.

Here the CDR3 DNA reads TGTGCCAGCTCACCACGGGGAGGGTTTGATGAAAAACTGTTTTTT. This codes for CASSPRGGFDEKLFF. This rearrangement joins TRBV18 to TRBJ1-4; no firm D call. The CDR3 totals 15 residues. Per the germline V gene, CDR1 is KGHSH and CDR2 is LQKENI. Trimming pared 1 base from V and 6 bases from J, leaving 12 bases between.

The rearrangement links TRBV9 to TRBJ2-7; TRBD1 agrees at 8 bases. Unmatched junction bases numbered 6, after V lost 4 bases and J lost 6 bases. CDR3 length: 13 residues. The germline V gene has CDR1 SGDLS and CDR2 YYNGEE. The CDR3 loop is CASSTRTGSEQYF. Here the CDR3 DNA reads TGTGCCAGCAGCACCCGGACAGGGAGCGAGCAGTACTTC.

CDR3 amino acids: CASSQNRESPLHF. The CDR3 bases are TGTGCCAGCAGCCAAAACAGGGAATCACCCCTCCACTTT. This chain uses TRBV9 with TRBJ1-6; D is possibly TRBD1 (6 bases). Germline CDR1 SGDLS, CDR2 YYNGEE. This CDR3 is 13 amino acids long. Trimming took 4 bases from V and 10 from J, leaving 12 bases between them.

The V call is TRBV7-2, the J call TRBJ1-3, with a weak D call TRBD1 (5 bases). Germline CDR1 and CDR2: SGHTA and FQGNSA. The CDR3 has 13 amino acids. Between the trimmed V and J ends, which lost 4 bases and 7 bases, there was a span of 11 bases. The CDR3 coding sequence is TGTGCCAGCAGCTCCGACCGACAGAACACCATATATTTT. Its protein product is CASSSDRQNTIYF.

This chain uses TRBV7-2 with TRBJ1-3, with 8 bases matching TRBD1. The germline CDR1 and CDR2 sequences are SGHTA and FQGNSA. The CDR3 has 14 residues. J gave up 4 bases and V 5 bases, and 4 bases lay outside the gene matches. The chain's CDR3 is CASSPQGDGNTIYF. The CDR3 nucleotides are TGTGCCAGCAGCCCACAGGGGGACGGAAACACCATATATTTT.

The gene calls are TRBV7-9 and TRBJ1-2; possibly TRBD1 for D (5 bases). Germline CDR1 is SEHNR and CDR2 is FQNEAQ (reference sequence). Trimming pared 1 base from V and 2 bases from J, leaving 8 bases between. The CDR3 is 14 amino acids. CDR3 sequence: CASSLGAGNYGYTF. CDR3 DNA sequence: TGTGCCAGCAGCTTAGGCGCAGGGAACTATGGCTACACCTTC.

The genes are TRBV5-1 and TRBJ1-1; the D is unclear. Germline values: CDR1 SGHRS, CDR2 YFSETQ. V dropped 3 bases and J dropped 5 bases, with 8 bases sitting between them. CDR3 length equals 12 residues. The CDR3 loop is CASSSVTTEAFF. CDR3 nucleotide sequence: TGCGCCAGCAGCTCTGTGACTACTGAAGCTTTCTTT. The full variable domain, rest sourced from reference TRBV5-1 and TRBJ1-1, is KAGVTQTPRYLIKTRGQQVTLSCSPISGHRSVSWYQQTPGQGLQFLFEYFSETQRNKGNFPGRFSGRQFSNSRSEMNVSTLELGDSALYLCASSSVTTEAFFGQGTRLTVV.

The chain links TRBV6-5 to TRBJ2-7, with 7 bases aligning to TRBD1. The germline gives CDR1 MNHEY, CDR2 SVGAGI. V dropped 2 bases and J dropped 6; count of bases not matched to a gene: 4. The CDR3 is 13 amino acids. The CDR3: CASSYPSGGEQYF. CDR3 DNA: TGTGCCAGCAGTTACCCTTCAGGGGGCGAGCAGTACTTC.